The present T cell receptor (beta chain) was sequenced within a study of cytomegalovirus exposure and HLA in healthy donors. PCR was performed using 60 Vbeta and 13 Jbeta primers. The table came from immunoSEQ multiplex PCR; TCRdb's copy has only in-frame clones and leaves some out. The sample holds over 150,000 clones, roughly 79% seen once. General study points: A later analysis reported that several of the most significant clusters appeared to be linked to common viral pathogens, among them Epstein-Barr virus. Later on, a genetic analysis was performed. It linked a missense variant in DCLRE1C with V- and J-gene trimming of TCR beta.

A remark on this clone: Antigen specificity is unknown. Within the sample, other DNA sequences also encode this same CDR3.

CDR3 length: 13 residues. V lost 1 base and J lost 6, with 11 bases in between. CDR1 and CDR2 (germline): SGHRS, YFSETQ. Material: PBMCs. This TCR derives from a young man in good health and CMV-seronegative. This sequence joins TRBV5-1 and TRBJ2-7, with D possibly matching TRBD1 (6 bases). CDR3 residues: CASSLTGTAEQYF. The CDR3 bases are TGCGCCAGCAGCTTGACAGGGACGGCCGAGCAGTACTTC.